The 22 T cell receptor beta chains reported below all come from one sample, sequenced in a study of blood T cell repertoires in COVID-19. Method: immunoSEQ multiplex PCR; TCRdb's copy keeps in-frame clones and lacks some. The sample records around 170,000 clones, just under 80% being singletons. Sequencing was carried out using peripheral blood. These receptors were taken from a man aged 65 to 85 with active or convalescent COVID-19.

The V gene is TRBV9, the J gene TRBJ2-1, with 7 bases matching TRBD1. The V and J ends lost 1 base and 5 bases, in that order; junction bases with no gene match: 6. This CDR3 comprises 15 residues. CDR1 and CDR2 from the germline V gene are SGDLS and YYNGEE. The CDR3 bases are TGTGCCAGCAGCGTACTCGGGACAGAAAACAATGAGCAGTTCTTC. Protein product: CASSVLGTENNEQFF. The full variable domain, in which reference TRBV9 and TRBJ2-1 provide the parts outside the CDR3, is DSGVTQTPKHLITATGQRVTLRCSPRSGDLSVYWYQQSLDQGLQFLIQYYNGEERAKGNILERFSAQQFPDLHSELNLSSLELGDSALYFCASSVLGTENNEQFFGPGTRLTVL.

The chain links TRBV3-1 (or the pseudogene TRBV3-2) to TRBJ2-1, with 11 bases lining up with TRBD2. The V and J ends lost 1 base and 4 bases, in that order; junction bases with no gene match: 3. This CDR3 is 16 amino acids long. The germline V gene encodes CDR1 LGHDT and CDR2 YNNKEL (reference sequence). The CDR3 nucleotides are TGTGCCAGCAGCCAAGGCCGGACTAGCGGGTACAATGAGCAGTTCTTC. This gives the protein CASSQGRTSGYNEQFF.

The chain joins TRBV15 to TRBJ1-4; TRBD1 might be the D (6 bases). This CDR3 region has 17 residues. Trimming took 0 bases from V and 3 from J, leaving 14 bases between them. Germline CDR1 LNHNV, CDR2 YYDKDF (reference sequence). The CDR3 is CATSREITGIANEKLFF. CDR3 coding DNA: TGTGCCACCAGCAGAGAGATAACAGGGATTGCTAATGAAAAACTGTTTTTT.

DNA for the CDR3: TGTGCCAGCAGCTGGGCAGCGGGACCCTACAATGAGCAGTTCTTC. This gives the protein CASSWAAGPYNEQFF. J is TRBJ2-1 and V is TRBV11-3, with TRBD2 identical over 7 bases. CDR3 length equals 15 residues. Germline CDR1 and CDR2: SGHNT and YENEEA. V trimming: 4 bases; J trimming: 2 bases; junction bases outside the gene matches: 5.

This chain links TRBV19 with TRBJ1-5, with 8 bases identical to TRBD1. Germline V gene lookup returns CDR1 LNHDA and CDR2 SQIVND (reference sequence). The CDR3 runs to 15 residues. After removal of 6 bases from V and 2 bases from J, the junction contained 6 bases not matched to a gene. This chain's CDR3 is CASSQGTGGNQPQHF. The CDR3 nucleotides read TGTGCCAGTAGCCAAGGGACAGGAGGCAATCAGCCCCAGCATTTT. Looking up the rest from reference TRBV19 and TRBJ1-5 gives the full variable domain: DGGITQSPKYLFRKEGQNVTLSCEQNLNHDAMYWYRQDPGQGLRLIYYSQIVNDFQKGDIAEGYSVSREKKESFPLTVTSAQKNPTAFYLCASSQGTGGNQPQHFGDGTRLSIL.

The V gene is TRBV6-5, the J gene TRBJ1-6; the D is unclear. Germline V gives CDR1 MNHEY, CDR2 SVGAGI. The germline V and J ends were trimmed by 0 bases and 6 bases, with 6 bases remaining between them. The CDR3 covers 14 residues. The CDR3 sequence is CASSYSGLNSPLHF. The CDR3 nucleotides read TGTGCCAGCAGTTACTCGGGCCTTAATTCACCCCTCCACTTT.

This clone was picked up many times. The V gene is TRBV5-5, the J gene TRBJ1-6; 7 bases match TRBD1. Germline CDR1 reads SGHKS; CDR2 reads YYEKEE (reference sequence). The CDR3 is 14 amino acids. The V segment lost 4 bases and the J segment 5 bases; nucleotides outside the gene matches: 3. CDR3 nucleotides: TGTGCCAGCAGCAGGGACAGAGATAATTCACCCCTCCACTTT. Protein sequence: CASSRDRDNSPLHF.

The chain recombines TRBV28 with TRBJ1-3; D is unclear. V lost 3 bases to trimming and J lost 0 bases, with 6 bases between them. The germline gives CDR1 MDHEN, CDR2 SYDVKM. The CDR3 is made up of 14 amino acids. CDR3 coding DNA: TGTGCCAGCAGTTTGCCGGGCTCTGGAAACACCATATATTTT. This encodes CASSLPGSGNTIYF.

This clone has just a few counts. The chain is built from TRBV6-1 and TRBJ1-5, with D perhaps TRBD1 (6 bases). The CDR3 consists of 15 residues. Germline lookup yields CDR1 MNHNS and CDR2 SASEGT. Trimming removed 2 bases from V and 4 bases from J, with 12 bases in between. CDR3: CASSEYQGLNQPQHF. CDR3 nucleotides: TGTGCCAGCAGTGAATACCAGGGGTTGAATCAGCCCCAGCATTTT.

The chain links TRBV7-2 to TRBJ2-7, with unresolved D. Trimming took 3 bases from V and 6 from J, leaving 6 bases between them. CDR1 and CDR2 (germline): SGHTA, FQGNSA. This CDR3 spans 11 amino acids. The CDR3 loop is CASSFRLEQYF. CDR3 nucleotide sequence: TGTGCCAGCAGCTTTCGTCTCGAGCAGTACTTC.

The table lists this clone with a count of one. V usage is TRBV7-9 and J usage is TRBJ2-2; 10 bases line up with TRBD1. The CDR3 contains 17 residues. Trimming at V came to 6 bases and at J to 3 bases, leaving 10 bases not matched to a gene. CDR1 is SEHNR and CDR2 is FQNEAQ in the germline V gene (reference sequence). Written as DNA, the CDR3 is TGTGCCAGCAGTCCTACCCTGGGACAGGGGCACACCGGGGAGCTGTTTTTT. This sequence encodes CASSPTLGQGHTGELFF.

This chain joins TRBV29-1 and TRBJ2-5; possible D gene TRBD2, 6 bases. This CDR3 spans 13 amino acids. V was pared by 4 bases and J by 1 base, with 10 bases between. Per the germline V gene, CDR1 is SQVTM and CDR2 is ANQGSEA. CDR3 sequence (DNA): TGCAGCGTTGCCTGGGACTTCCAAGAGACCCAGTACTTC. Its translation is CSVAWDFQETQYF. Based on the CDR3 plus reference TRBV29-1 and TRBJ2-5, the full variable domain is SAVISQKPSRDICQRGTSLTIQCQVDSQVTMMFWYRQQPGQSLTLIATANQGSEATYESGFVIDKFPISRPNLTFSTLTVSNMSPEDSSIYLCSVAWDFQETQYFGPGTRLLVL.

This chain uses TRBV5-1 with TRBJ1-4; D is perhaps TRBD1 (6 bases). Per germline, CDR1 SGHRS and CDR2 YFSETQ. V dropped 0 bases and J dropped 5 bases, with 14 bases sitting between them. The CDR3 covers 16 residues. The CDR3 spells CASSLAFGQGNEKLFF. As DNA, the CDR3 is TGCGCCAGCAGCTTGGCCTTTGGTCAGGGGAATGAAAAACTGTTTTTT.

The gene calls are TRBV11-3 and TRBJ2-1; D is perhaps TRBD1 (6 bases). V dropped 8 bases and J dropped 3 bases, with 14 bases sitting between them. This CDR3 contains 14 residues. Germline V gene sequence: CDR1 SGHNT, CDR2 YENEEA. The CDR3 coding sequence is TGTGCCAGCTCCAGGGGCCCTAACTACAATGAGCAGTTCTTC. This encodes CASSRGPNYNEQFF.

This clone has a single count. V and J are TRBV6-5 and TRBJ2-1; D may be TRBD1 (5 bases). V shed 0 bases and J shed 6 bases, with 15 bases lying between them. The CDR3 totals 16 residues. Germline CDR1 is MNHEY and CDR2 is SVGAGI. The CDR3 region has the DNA TGTGCCAGCAGTTACTCCCCAGGGTTAAGCGTCAATGAGCAGTTCTTC. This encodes CASSYSPGLSVNEQFF.

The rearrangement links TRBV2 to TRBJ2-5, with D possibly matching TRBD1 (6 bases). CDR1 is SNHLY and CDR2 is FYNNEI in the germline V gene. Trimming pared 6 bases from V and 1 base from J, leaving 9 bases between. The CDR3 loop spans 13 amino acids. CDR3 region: CASSRDTQETQYF. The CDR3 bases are TGTGCCAGCAGCCGGGACACCCAAGAGACCCAGTACTTC.

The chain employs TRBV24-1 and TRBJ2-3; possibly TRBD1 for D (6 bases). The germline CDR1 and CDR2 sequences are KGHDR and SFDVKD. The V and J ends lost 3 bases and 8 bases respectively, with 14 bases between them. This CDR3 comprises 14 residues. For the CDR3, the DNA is TGTGCCACCAGTGATGCCTCCCGGGACACTACGCAGTATTTT. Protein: CATSDASRDTTQYF.

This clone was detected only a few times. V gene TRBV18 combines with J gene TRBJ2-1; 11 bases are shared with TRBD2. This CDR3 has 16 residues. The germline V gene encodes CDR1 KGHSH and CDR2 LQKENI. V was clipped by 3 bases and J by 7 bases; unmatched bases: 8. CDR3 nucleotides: TGTGCCAGCTCACCTACTCCGACTAGCGGGATTAATGAGCAGTTCTTC. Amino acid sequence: CASSPTPTSGINEQFF.

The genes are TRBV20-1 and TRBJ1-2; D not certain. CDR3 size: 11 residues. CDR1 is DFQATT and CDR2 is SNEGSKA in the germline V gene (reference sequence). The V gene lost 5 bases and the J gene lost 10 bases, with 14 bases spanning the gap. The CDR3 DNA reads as TGCAGTGCTCGGGTTCTGGCAGACTACACCTTC. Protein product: CSARVLADYTF.

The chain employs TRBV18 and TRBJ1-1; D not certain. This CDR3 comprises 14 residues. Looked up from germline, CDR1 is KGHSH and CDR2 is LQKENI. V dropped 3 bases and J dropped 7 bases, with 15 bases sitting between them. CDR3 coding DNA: TGTGCCAGCTCACCCGAGGCGGGGTCGAATGAAGCTTTCTTT. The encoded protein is CASSPEAGSNEAFF. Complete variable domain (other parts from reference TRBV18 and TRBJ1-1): NAGVMQNPRHLVRRRGQEARLRCSPMKGHSHVYWYRQLPEEGLKFMVYLQKENIIDESGMPKERFSAEFPKEGPSILRIQQVVRGDSAAYFCASSPEAGSNEAFFGQGTRLTVV.

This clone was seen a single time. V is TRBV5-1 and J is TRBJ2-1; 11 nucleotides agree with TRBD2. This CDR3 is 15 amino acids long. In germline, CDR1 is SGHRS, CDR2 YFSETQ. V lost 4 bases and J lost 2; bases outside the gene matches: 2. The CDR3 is CASSKTSGTYNEQFF. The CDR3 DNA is TGCGCCAGCAGCAAGACTAGCGGGACCTACAATGAGCAGTTCTTC.

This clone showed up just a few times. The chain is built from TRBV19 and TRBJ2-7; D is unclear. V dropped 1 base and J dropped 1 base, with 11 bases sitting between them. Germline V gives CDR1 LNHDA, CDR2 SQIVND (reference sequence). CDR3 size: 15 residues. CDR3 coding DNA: TGTGCCAGTAGTATAGCCTACGATAGATCCTACGAGCAGTACTTC. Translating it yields CASSIAYDRSYEQYF. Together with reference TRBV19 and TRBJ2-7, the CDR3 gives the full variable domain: DGGITQSPKYLFRKEGQNVTLSCEQNLNHDAMYWYRQDPGQGLRLIYYSQIVNDFQKGDIAEGYSVSREKKESFPLTVTSAQKNPTAFYLCASSIAYDRSYEQYFGPGTRLTVT.